Each of the 16 T cell receptor beta chains below was sequenced from the same sample in a study of T cells in women clearing cervical HPV infection. Generated by immunoSEQ multiplex PCR, the TCRdb table keeps only in-frame clones and is missing some. The table for this sample gives more than 10,000 clones. Input material: blood buffy coat. The receptor source for this set is a woman aged 18 to 75 with a cervical HPV16 infection that either progressed to CIN3+ or cleared (not recorded which).

About this clone itself: The read falls 3 residues short of the CDR3 end, and the missing part is taken from the germline J gene. The V and J genes are TRBV14 and TRBJ1-2; no clear D. Germline CDR1 and CDR2: SGHDN and FVKESK. V was pared by 3 bases and J by 6 bases, with 11 bases between. This CDR3 is built from 13 residues. The CDR3: CASSQLPSDGYTF. Partial CDR3 DNA: TGTGCCAGCAGCCAGCTACCTTCGGATGGC.

Turning to this clone: Read coverage stops 3 residues before the CDR3 terminus; the germline J gene supplies the remainder. The chain recombines TRBV6-1 with TRBJ1-1; D unresolved. This CDR3 contains 14 residues. V gave up 3 bases and J gave up 0 bases, with 8 bases separating them. CDR1 and CDR2 from the germline V gene are MNHNS and SASEGT. CDR3 DNA (partial): TGTGCCAGCAGTGACTATCAAGTGAACACTGAA. Protein sequence: CASSDYQVNTE. The entire CDR3 protein reads CASSDYQVNTEAFF.

In the case of this clone: Read coverage stops 3 residues before the CDR3 terminus; the germline J gene supplies the remainder. This chain links TRBV2 with TRBJ2-5; D may be TRBD1 (6 bases). Trimming shortened V by 1 base and J by 3 bases, and 9 bases separated the two germline ends. CDR1 is SNHLY, CDR2 FYNNEI, per germline. The CDR3 loop spans 14 amino acids. CDR3 DNA, as far as it was read: TGTGCCAGCAGTGAAGGGGACACCGAAGAGACC. It yields the protein CASSEGDTEET. The full CDR3 reads CASSEGDTEETQYF.

A word on this clone: The read falls 3 residues short of the CDR3 end, and the missing part is taken from the germline J gene. V and J are TRBV7-9 and TRBJ2-2; TRBD1 aligns across 7 bases. CDR3 length equals 14 residues. Germline V gene data show CDR1 as SEHNR and CDR2 as FQNEAQ (reference sequence). Trimming cost V 7 bases and J 5 bases; bases outside gene matches: 7. CDR3: CASTRQGLTGELFF. The covered CDR3 bases are TGTGCCAGCACCCGACAGGGATTAACCGGGGAG.

This clone is called large based on its frequency. The read is 3 residues too short to cover the CDR3 end, so that end is filled in from the germline J gene. V gene TRBV7-2 combines with J gene TRBJ2-6, with unresolved D. This CDR3 spans 15 amino acids. The ends were cut back, 2 bases at V and 0 bases at J, with 5 bases in the middle. Germline V gene lookup returns CDR1 SGHTA and CDR2 FQGNSA. The CDR3 region is CASSLYSSGANVLTF. CDR3 bases read: TGTGCCAGCAGCTTATATAGCTCTGGGGCCAACGTC.

About this clone: The CDR3 end falls 3 residues outside the read, so it is completed with the germline J gene. The J gene is TRBJ2-5, the V gene TRBV30, with 15 bases identical to TRBD2. V shed 2 bases and J 7 bases; nucleotides not matched to a gene: 11. This CDR3 is 17 amino acids long. Germline CDR1 and CDR2: GTSNPN and SVGIG (reference sequence). The CDR3 sequence: CAWSRTSGGAWGGTQYF. The DNA read from the CDR3 is TGTGCCTGGAGTCGGACTAGCGGGGGGGCCTGGGGAGGGACC.

Points on this clone: The CDR3 extends 3 residues past the end of the read, so its final part is completed from the germline J gene. The chain recombines TRBV6-2 or TRBV6-3 with TRBJ2-7; TRBD1 matches 9 bases. Looked up from germline, CDR1 is MNHEY and CDR2 is SVGEGT. The CDR3 sequence is 14 residues long. V gave up 5 bases and J gave up 4 bases; unmatched junction bases: 6. CDR3 amino acids: CASSRRQGGYEQYF. The DNA read from the CDR3 is TGTGCCAGCAGTCGACGACAGGGGGGGTACGAG.

Comment on this clone: Read sequence stops 3 residues before the CDR3 end, and the germline J gene provides the missing end. The J gene is TRBJ1-4, the V gene TRBV19; 9 bases are a match to TRBD1. There are 15 residues in the CDR3. V trimming: 5 bases; J trimming: 8 bases; junction bases outside the gene matches: 9. Germline V CDR1 and CDR2: LNHDA, SQIVND (reference sequence). CDR3 DNA, as far as it was read: TGTGCCAGTAGTGTCATGGGACAGGGTGTCGAAAAA. It is translated as CASSVMGQGVEK. The full CDR3 reads CASSVMGQGVEKLFF.

With regard to this clone: The missing CDR3 end, 3 residues past where the read stops, is filled in from the germline J gene. This chain connects TRBV20-1 to TRBJ1-2; D uncertain. This CDR3 comprises 13 residues. V was cut by 3 bases and J by 5 bases, with 13 bases left in between. Germline values: CDR1 DFQATT, CDR2 SNEGSKA (reference sequence). CDR3 in amino acids: CSARDGRGYGYTF. Partial CDR3 DNA: TGCAGTGCTAGGGATGGACGGGGTTATGGC.

On this clone: The junction shows a germline mismatch at one end, possibly a read error. Sequencing ends 3 residues short of the CDR3 end; the germline J gene provides the rest. This chain joins TRBV7-2 and TRBJ2-5, with TRBD2 identical over 12 bases. This CDR3 comprises 16 residues. Germline-derived CDR1 and CDR2 are SGHTA and FQGNSA. CDR3 DNA (partial): TGTGCCAGCAGCCTAGCGGGGGGGCCAGGGGTGGAGACC. Its translation: CASSLAGGPGVET. The whole CDR3 sequence is CASSLAGGPGVETQYF. Drawing the rest from reference TRBV7-2 and TRBJ2-5, the complete variable domain is GAGVSQSPSNKVTEKGKDVELRCDPISGHTALYWYRQSLGQGLEFLIYFQGNSAPDKSGLPSDRFSAERTGGSVSTLTIQRTQQEDSAVYLCASSLAGGPGVETQYFGPGTRLLVL.

Worth noting for this clone: The observed sequence ends 3 residues before the CDR3 terminus, with the missing tail filled in from the germline J gene. The chain joins TRBV2 to TRBJ2-7; 9 bases match TRBD1. The V gene end was trimmed by 11 bases and the J gene end by 3 bases; junction bases not matched to a gene: 8. Looked up from germline, CDR1 is SNHLY and CDR2 is FYNNEI. This CDR3 spans 13 amino acids. The CDR3 bases that were read are TGTGCCTACCGGGACAGGGATTACTACGAG. Translation gives CAYRDRDYYE. The CDR3 in full is CAYRDRDYYEQYF.

To note about this clone: The CDR3 end lies 3 residues beyond the end of the read and is filled in from the germline J gene. The gene calls are TRBV5-4 and TRBJ1-4; D is ambiguous. The CDR3 length is 13 residues. Germline CDR1 SGHNT, CDR2 YYREEE (reference sequence). V gave up 3 bases and J gave up 5 bases, with 8 bases separating them. The covered CDR3 bases are TGTGCCAGCAGCTCGAACTCAAATGAAAAA. It codes for CASSSNSNEK. The CDR3 in its entirety is CASSSNSNEKLFF.

Of note for this clone: The CDR3 extends 3 residues past the end of the read, so its final part is completed from the germline J gene. The chain carries TRBV20-1 and TRBJ2-3, with 7 nucleotides matching TRBD1. There are 15 residues in the CDR3. CDR1 is DFQATT and CDR2 is SNEGSKA in the germline V gene (reference sequence). The trim removed 6 bases at V and 0 bases at J, leaving 9 bases unmatched. CDR3 bases read: TGCAGTGCAACCGGGACAGTGAAAAGCACAGATACG. It yields the protein CSATGTVKSTDT. The CDR3 in full is CSATGTVKSTDTQYF.

On this clone: Read data end 3 residues before the CDR3 end; the end is taken from the germline J gene. This chain links TRBV6-2 or TRBV6-3 with TRBJ2-5; weak D call: TRBD2 (6 bases). Germline CDR1 is MNHEY and CDR2 is SVGEGT. The CDR3 runs 14 residues. V was shortened by 3 bases and J by 6 bases, with 14 bases between the two germline ends. The CDR3 sequence: CASSYGTAGQTQYF. The sequenced part of the CDR3 DNA is TGTGCCAGCAGTTATGGGACTGCCGGGCAGACC.

With respect to this clone: An end of the junction does not agree with germline; a read error may underlie this. The CDR3 goes on 3 residues after the read ends, and that part is filled in from the germline J gene. J is TRBJ2-3 and V is TRBV6-2 or TRBV6-3; D is uncertain. Germline lookup yields CDR1 MNHEY and CDR2 SVGEGT. The CDR3 is 16 amino acids. The CDR3 DNA, read in part, is TGTGGCAGCAGTTACATTACGCGGCTAAGCACAGATACG. It specifies CGSSYITRLSTDT. The whole CDR3 sequence reads CGSSYITRLSTDTQYF.

For this clone: The DNA ends 3 residues before the CDR3 does, and the rest of the CDR3 is filled in from the germline J gene. The chain employs TRBV5-4 and TRBJ1-4; D gene uncertain. Germline values: CDR1 SGHNT, CDR2 YYREEE (reference sequence). The CDR3 totals 13 residues. With 0 bases removed from V and 5 bases from J, the gap between germline ends came to 5 bases. The CDR3 loop is CASSLGGNEKLFF. The part of the CDR3 DNA that was read is TGTGCCAGCAGCTTGGGAGGGAATGAAAAA.